This is a list of T cell receptor beta chains from one sample in a study of T cells in Graves' hyperthyroidism and ophthalmopathy. One entry per CDR3 protein, called by TCRdb with MiXCR from the multiplex PCR reads. The table shows about 640,000 distinct CDR3 sequences, with about a fifth occurring only once. Sequencing used blood. The receptors derive from a man under 40 with Graves' ophthalmopathy. CDR3s include the opening cysteine and the closing phenylalanine or tryptophan. Fields, in order: V gene, J gene, clone size, D gene, CDR3 protein, CDR3 DNA. A D gene is named only where the DNA matches it firmly. A clone size is listed for some rows: how often the clone was seen (once, few, many), or a class if it is expanded.

V: TRBV28
J: TRBJ2-7
size: few
D: -
CDR3: CASTDAGTYEQYF
DNA: TGTGCCAGCACAGATGCGGGGACCTACGAGCAGTACTTC

V: TRBV24-1
J: TRBJ1-1
size: many
D: -
CDR3: CATRREGNTEAFF
DNA: TGTGCCACCCGCAGGGAGGGGAACACTGAAGCTTTCTTT

V: TRBV7-6
J: TRBJ2-6
size: -
D: -
CDR3: CASSLAGGANVLTF
DNA: TGTGCCAGCAGCTTAGCCGGGGGGGCCAACGTCCTGACTTTC

V: TRBV28
J: TRBJ2-2
size: few
D: TRBD2
CDR3: CASSSTSGRADGTGELFF
DNA: TGTGCCAGCAGTTCGACTAGCGGGAGGGCCGACGGCACCGGGGAGCTGTTTTTT

V: TRBV25-1
J: TRBJ2-5
size: few
D: TRBD1
CDR3: CASSEYLQLGQSETQYF
DNA: TGTGCCAGCAGTGAATATCTCCAGTTGGGACAGAGTGAGACCCAGTACTTC

V: TRBV20-1
J: TRBJ1-1
size: many
D: -
CDR3: CSATGLAQRINEAFF
DNA: TGCAGTGCTACCGGCCTCGCGCAGAGGATAAATGAAGCTTTCTTT

V: TRBV7-2
J: TRBJ2-7
size: few
D: TRBD2
CDR3: CASSLNPGASGISYEQYF
DNA: TGTGCCAGCAGCTTAAATCCTGGGGCTAGCGGAATTAGCTACGAGCAGTACTTC

V: TRBV28
J: TRBJ2-1
size: many
D: TRBD2
CDR3: CASSLGALAGADEQFF
DNA: TGTGCCAGCAGTTTAGGGGCACTAGCGGGAGCGGATGAGCAGTTCTTC

V: TRBV29-1
J: TRBJ2-1
size: -
D: -
CDR3: CSVDSSSSYNEQFF
DNA: TGCAGCGTTGACTCCAGTAGCTCCTACAATGAGCAGTTCTTC

V: TRBV28
J: TRBJ1-2
size: -
D: -
CDR3: CASSSWDIYGYTF
DNA: TGTGCCAGCAGTTCTTGGGACATCTATGGCTACACCTTC

V: TRBV5-1
J: TRBJ2-1
size: -
D: -
CDR3: CASSLASGGIFNEQFF
DNA: TGCGCCAGCAGCTTGGCCAGTGGCGGGATTTTCAATGAGCAGTTCTTC

V: TRBV9
J: TRBJ2-7
size: many
D: TRBD2
CDR3: CASSVSSGSYEQYF
DNA: TGTGCCAGCAGCGTTTCTAGCGGGTCCTACGAGCAGTACTTC

V: TRBV11-2
J: TRBJ2-1
size: many
D: TRBD1
CDR3: CASSLYRQGITYNEQFF
DNA: TGTGCCAGCAGCCTTTACCGACAGGGGATAACGTACAATGAGCAGTTCTTC

V: TRBV20-1
J: TRBJ2-7
size: many
D: -
CDR3: CSALTWGRPYEQYF
DNA: TGCAGTGCTCTGACTTGGGGGCGTCCCTACGAGCAGTACTTC

V: TRBV3-1
J: TRBJ2-7
size: many
D: -
CDR3: CASSQDLSGYAYEQYF
DNA: TGTGCCAGCAGCCAAGATCTCAGCGGGTACGCCTACGAGCAGTACTTC

V: TRBV4-2
J: TRBJ2-7
size: few
D: TRBD2
CDR3: CASSHTTSGRIDEQYF
DNA: TGTGCCAGCAGCCATACCACTAGCGGGAGGATCGACGAGCAGTACTTC

V: TRBV12-3/TRBV12-4
J: TRBJ1-6
size: many
D: -
CDR3: CASRSRTDDNSPLHF
DNA: TGTGCCAGCAGATCCCGGACAGATGATAATTCACCCCTCCACTTT

V: TRBV12-3/TRBV12-4
J: TRBJ1-1
size: -
D: -
CDR3: CASSFYICSARKPGNTEAFF
DNA: -

V: TRBV7-2
J: TRBJ1-3
size: few
D: -
CDR3: CASSLGTTGRSGNTIYF
DNA: TGTGCCAGCAGCTTAGGTACTACGGGCCGCTCTGGAAACACCATATATTTT